These 26 T cell receptor beta chains were all obtained from the same sample, sequenced in a study of blood T cell repertoires in COVID-19. Profiled with immunoSEQ multiplex PCR; TCRdb holds only in-frame clones, not every one. The data contain about 150,000 clones, roughly 80% of them singletons. The sequenced sample was peripheral blood. These receptors were obtained from a man in his sixties with acute or convalescent COVID-19.

The chain recombines TRBV19 with TRBJ2-3; possibly TRBD2 for D (6 bases). Per the germline V gene, CDR1 is LNHDA and CDR2 is SQIVND (reference sequence). This CDR3 contains 15 residues. The V and J ends lost 4 bases and 6 bases respectively, with 17 bases between them. The CDR3 nucleotides read TGTGCCAGTAGTAGAGAGCGGGTCCCGAGGGATACGCAGTATTTT. This translates into CASSRERVPRDTQYF.

The rearrangement joins TRBV7-2 to TRBJ1-1; possible D gene TRBD1, 6 bases. Per germline, CDR1 SGHTA and CDR2 FQGNSA. This CDR3 comprises 14 residues. The germline V and J ends were trimmed by 5 bases and 0 bases, with 10 bases remaining between them. CDR3 amino acids: CASSPDSLNTEAFF. CDR3 nucleotide sequence: TGTGCCAGCAGCCCGGACAGCCTGAACACTGAAGCTTTCTTT.

In DNA, the CDR3 is TGTGCCAGTATTCAGGGGTTGGAGGGAAACACCATATATTTT. Translation gives CASIQGLEGNTIYF. This chain links TRBV19 with TRBJ1-3; D possibly corresponds to TRBD1 (6 bases). Germline V lookup: CDR1 LNHDA, CDR2 SQIVND (reference sequence). V shed 7 bases and J shed 4 bases, with 14 bases lying between them. The CDR3 sequence is 14 residues long.

J is TRBJ1-6 and V is TRBV6-5; 9 nucleotides line up with TRBD1. V lost 7 bases, J lost 10 bases, and 8 bases stayed unmatched. The CDR3 runs to 14 residues. Germline V lookup: CDR1 MNHEY, CDR2 SVGAGI. CDR3 DNA: TGTGCCAGCAAGAGGACAGGGGTGGAATCACCCCTCCACTTT. Residues: CASKRTGVESPLHF.

This clone was seen just once. The rearrangement links TRBV10-3 to TRBJ2-2; a possible D gene is TRBD2 (6 bases). Germline V gene lookup returns CDR1 ENHRY and CDR2 SYGVKD. With 5 bases removed from V and 1 base from J, the gap between germline ends came to 11 bases. The length of the CDR3 is 15 residues. CDR3 in amino acids: CAISTGTLNTGELFF. The DNA for the CDR3 is TGTGCCATCAGTACCGGGACTTTGAACACCGGGGAGCTGTTTTTT.

The rearrangement links TRBV10-3 to TRBJ1-4, with no clear D. V was cut by 4 bases and J by 0 bases, with 9 bases left in between. Germline loops: CDR1 ENHRY, CDR2 SYGVKD. CDR3 size: 15 residues. The CDR3 coding sequence is TGTGCCATCAGTGCGCAGTCTGCAACTAATGAAAAACTGTTTTTT. It translates to CAISAQSATNEKLFF.

CDR3 sequence (DNA): TGCGCCAGCAGCACGGGACAGGTGAACTACGAGCAGTACTTC. Protein product: CASSTGQVNYEQYF. The chain carries TRBV5-1 and TRBJ2-7; 8 bases match TRBD1. Germline CDR1 reads SGHRS; CDR2 reads YFSETQ. J gave up 3 bases and V 4 bases, and 6 bases lay outside the gene matches. CDR3 length: 14 residues.

The genes are TRBV9 and TRBJ1-1; D call uncertain. Germline V gene sequence: CDR1 SGDLS, CDR2 YYNGEE. There are 14 residues in the CDR3. The V and J ends lost 4 bases and 4 bases respectively, with 14 bases between them. CDR3 sequence: CASSREERATEAFF. For the CDR3, the DNA is TGTGCCAGCAGCCGTGAGGAGAGGGCCACTGAAGCTTTCTTT. Combining the CDR3 with reference TRBV9 and TRBJ1-1 gives the whole variable domain DSGVTQTPKHLITATGQRVTLRCSPRSGDLSVYWYQQSLDQGLQFLIQYYNGEERAKGNILERFSAQQFPDLHSELNLSSLELGDSALYFCASSREERATEAFFGQGTRLTVV.

The V call is TRBV6-2 or TRBV6-3, the J call TRBJ1-2; tentative D call: TRBD1 (6 bases). This CDR3 contains 13 residues. Trimming removed 2 bases from V and 5 bases from J, with 9 bases in between. Germline CDR1 is MNHEY and CDR2 is SVGEGT. The CDR3 nucleotides are TGTGCCAGCAGTTACCCAAGGGGGTATGGCTACACCTTC. It codes for CASSYPRGYGYTF.

The chain couples TRBV12-3 or TRBV12-4 to TRBJ1-6; 9 bases fit TRBD1. Unmatched junction bases numbered 3, after V lost 6 bases and J lost 9 bases. This CDR3 is 13 amino acids long. The CDR3 protein is CASSRDRVSPLHF. In DNA form, the CDR3 reads TGTGCCAGCAGCCGGGACAGGGTTTCACCCCTCCACTTT.

This chain uses TRBV28 with TRBJ2-4; 7 bases are shared with TRBD2. Trimming took 2 bases from V and 1 from J; bases not matched to a gene: 5. The germline CDR1 and CDR2 sequences are MDHEN and SYDVKM. This CDR3 has 16 residues. The CDR3 reads CASSLATSTAKNIQYF. CDR3 nucleotides: TGTGCCAGCAGTTTAGCGACTAGCACCGCCAAAAACATTCAGTACTTC.

This sequence joins TRBV3-1 (or the pseudogene TRBV3-2) and TRBJ1-6, with D uncertain. Trimming pared 0 bases from V and 5 bases from J, leaving 5 bases between. This CDR3 region has 14 residues. Per the germline V gene, CDR1 is LGHDT and CDR2 is YNNKEL (reference sequence). The CDR3 DNA reads as TGTGCCAGCAGCCAAGAGACAAATAATTCACCCCTCCACTTT. It encodes CASSQETNNSPLHF.

The chain has TRBV6-6 and TRBJ2-7, with 11 bases fitting TRBD1. The germline CDR1 and CDR2 sequences are MNHNY and SVGAGI (reference sequence). Trimming at V came to 5 bases and at J to 5 bases, leaving 20 bases not matched to a gene. CDR3 length: 19 residues. The CDR3 DNA follows: TGTGCCAGCAGTCCCCTATTGGTCGGGACAGGGGGACCGAGGGACGAGCAGTACTTC. Translating it yields CASSPLLVGTGGPRDEQYF.

This chain joins TRBV6-5 and TRBJ1-1; TRBD1 is a possible D gene (6 bases). Looked up from germline, CDR1 is MNHEY and CDR2 is SVGAGI. V lost 6 bases and J lost 4, with 15 bases in between. CDR3 length: 14 amino acids. The CDR3: CASRGRVGATEAFF. CDR3 coding DNA: TGTGCCAGCAGGGGAAGGGTGGGGGCCACTGAAGCTTTCTTT.

This clone was seen only once. The chain is built from TRBV7-9 and TRBJ2-3; 12 bases agree with TRBD2. CDR1 is SEHNR, CDR2 FQNEAQ, per germline (reference sequence). Losses at the gene ends were 4 bases for V and 6 bases for J; bases not matched to a gene: 5. CDR3 length: 15 residues. CDR3 coding DNA: TGTGCCAGCAGCTCCCTAGCGGGGGGGCGGGATACGCAGTATTTT. It yields the protein CASSSLAGGRDTQYF.

The chain uses TRBV5-4 and TRBJ2-7; 7 bases map to TRBD1. Germline V CDR1 and CDR2: SGHNT, YYREEE (reference sequence). This CDR3 spans 14 amino acids. J lost 0 bases, V lost 5 bases, and 5 bases had no gene match. The DNA of the CDR3 is TGTGCCAGCAGAGGGGACAGTAGCTCCTACGAGCAGTACTTC. This encodes CASRGDSSSYEQYF. Full variable domain (remainder filled in from reference TRBV5-4 and TRBJ2-7): ETGVTQSPTHLIKTRGQQVTLRCSSQSGHNTVSWYQQALGQGPQFIFQYYREEENGRGNFPPRFSGLQFPNYSSELNVNALELDDSALYLCASRGDSSSYEQYFGPGTRLTVT.

J is TRBJ1-1 and V is TRBV28; 9 bases match TRBD1. Trimming cost V 6 bases and J 4 bases; bases outside gene matches: 6. The CDR3 extends over 14 amino acids. Per germline, CDR1 MDHEN and CDR2 SYDVKM. Written as DNA, the CDR3 is TGTGCCAGCAGGCGCACAGGGGGCTTCACTGAAGCTTTCTTT. As protein: CASRRTGGFTEAFF.

This chain links TRBV19 with TRBJ2-3, with 15 bases that match TRBD2. The germline CDR1 and CDR2 sequences are LNHDA and SQIVND (reference sequence). J was trimmed by 4 bases and V by 4 bases; bases with no gene match: 3. The CDR3 runs 16 residues. CDR3 sequence reads: CASSTGLAGGADTQYF. DNA of the CDR3: TGTGCCAGTAGTACGGGACTAGCGGGAGGTGCAGATACGCAGTATTTT.

The chain couples TRBV24-1 to TRBJ1-1; 10 nucleotides agree with TRBD1. Looked up from germline, CDR1 is KGHDR and CDR2 is SFDVKD. The CDR3 runs to 16 residues. V shed 4 bases and J 4 bases; nucleotides not matched to a gene: 8. CDR3: CATSETGTGALTEAFF. CDR3 nucleotides: TGTGCCACCAGTGAGACCGGGACAGGGGCGCTCACTGAAGCTTTCTTT.

This clone was recorded once. The chain uses TRBV5-1 and TRBJ1-2, with TRBD1 as a possible D gene (6 bases). From germline, CDR1 is SGHRS and CDR2 YFSETQ. V lost 4 bases, J lost 3 bases, and 10 bases lay in between. The CDR3 extends over 13 amino acids. CDR3 sequence: CASSPEGDYGYTF. CDR3 sequence (DNA): TGCGCCAGCAGCCCCGAGGGGGACTATGGCTACACCTTC.

This clone was counted between two and nine times. In DNA form, the CDR3 reads TGTGCCAGCAGCGTAGCCGAGAGCTGGTCTGGAAACACCATATATTTT. Its protein is CASSVAESWSGNTIYF. The chain employs TRBV9 and TRBJ1-3; D unclear. V was trimmed by 0 bases and J by 1 base, leaving 11 bases between them. The CDR3 covers 16 residues. CDR1 and CDR2 from the germline V gene are SGDLS and YYNGEE. Filled out from reference TRBV9 and TRBJ1-3, the complete variable domain reads DSGVTQTPKHLITATGQRVTLRCSPRSGDLSVYWYQQSLDQGLQFLIQYYNGEERAKGNILERFSAQQFPDLHSELNLSSLELGDSALYFCASSVAESWSGNTIYFGEGSWLTVV.

To note about this clone: Other DNA sequences within the sample encode an identical CDR3. CDR3: CASSLAGNTEAFF. The CDR3, as DNA: TGCGCCAGCAGCTTGGCGGGAAACACTGAAGCTTTCTTT. The V and J genes are TRBV5-1 and TRBJ1-1; D is undetermined. V lost 0 bases and J 2 bases, leaving 5 bases between the germline ends. The CDR3 is 13 residues long. Germline lookup yields CDR1 SGHRS and CDR2 YFSETQ. Filled out from reference TRBV5-1 and TRBJ1-1, the complete variable domain reads KAGVTQTPRYLIKTRGQQVTLSCSPISGHRSVSWYQQTPGQGLQFLFEYFSETQRNKGNFPGRFSGRQFSNSRSEMNVSTLELGDSALYLCASSLAGNTEAFFGQGTRLTVV.

The chain carries TRBV5-1 and TRBJ1-1; no firm D call. Germline V gene sequence: CDR1 SGHRS, CDR2 YFSETQ. The CDR3 contains 15 residues. The V gene lost 0 bases and the J gene lost 1 base, with 10 bases spanning the gap. CDR3 protein: CASSLEFRGNTEAFF. The CDR3 DNA is TGCGCCAGCAGCTTGGAATTCCGGGGGAACACTGAAGCTTTCTTT. The entire variable domain, with the rest obtained from reference TRBV5-1 and TRBJ1-1, is as follows: KAGVTQTPRYLIKTRGQQVTLSCSPISGHRSVSWYQQTPGQGLQFLFEYFSETQRNKGNFPGRFSGRQFSNSRSEMNVSTLELGDSALYLCASSLEFRGNTEAFFGQGTRLTVV.

The CDR3 DNA is TGTGCCAGCAGCCAAGATCATGGGGGGGATGACTATGGCTACACCTTC. It encodes CASSQDHGGDDYGYTF. The chain has TRBV4-2 and TRBJ1-2; the D gene is possibly TRBD1 (5 bases). The CDR3 length is 16 residues. Trimming took 0 bases from V and 3 from J, leaving 14 bases between them. Germline V gives CDR1 LGHNA, CDR2 YNFKEQ.

This chain connects TRBV7-2 to TRBJ2-2; the D gene is possibly TRBD1 (7 bases). Trimming cost V 6 bases and J 6 bases, with 20 bases left between them. This CDR3 spans 16 amino acids. Germline-derived CDR1 and CDR2 are SGHTA and FQGNSA. The CDR3 coding sequence is TGTGCCAGCAGTGTGAACAGGGGAGGAAAGGCCGGGGAGCTGTTTTTT. The encoded protein is CASSVNRGGKAGELFF.

The chain joins TRBV9 to TRBJ1-4; possible D gene TRBD1, 6 bases. Trimming took off 3 bases at V and 8 bases at J, with 26 bases between the two ends. CDR1 and CDR2 from the germline V gene are SGDLS and YYNGEE. CDR3 length: 18 residues. Here the CDR3 DNA reads TGTGCCAGCAGCGCCAGTAAACCCCCCCGGGGGGCAAGGGAAAAACTGTTTTTT. Amino acid sequence: CASSASKPPRGAREKLFF.